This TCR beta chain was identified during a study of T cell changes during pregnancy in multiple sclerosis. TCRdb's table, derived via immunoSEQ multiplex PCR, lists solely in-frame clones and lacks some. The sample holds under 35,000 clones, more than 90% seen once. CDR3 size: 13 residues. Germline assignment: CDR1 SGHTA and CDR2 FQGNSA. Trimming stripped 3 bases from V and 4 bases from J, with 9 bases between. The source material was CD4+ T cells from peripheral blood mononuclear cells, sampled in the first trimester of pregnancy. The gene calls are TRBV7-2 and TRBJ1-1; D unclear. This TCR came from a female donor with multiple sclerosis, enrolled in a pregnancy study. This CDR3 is CASSFDMGTEAFF. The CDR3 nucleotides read TGTGCCAGCAGCTTCGACATGGGCACTGAAGCTTTCTTT.